The clone carrying this T cell receptor (beta chain) was seen just once. United States facilities provided treatment to all participants with HIV. Survey level was the resolution at which the v3.0 immunoSEQ assay ran. Measured with immunoSEQ multiplex PCR; TCRdb has only the in-frame clones, and not every one. The table shows roughly 30,000 clones, with 85% to 95% occurring only once. This sample stems from a study of long-term antiretroviral therapy in people with HIV. The source material was unsorted PBMCs, sampled 5.3 years after starting antiretroviral therapy. The receptor comes from a man between 50 and 59 years old with HIV.

The CDR3 sequence: CASSLGPNYGYTF. CDR3 in DNA: TGTGCCAGCAGCTTAGGTCCTAACTATGGCTACACCTTC. This chain connects TRBV11-2 to TRBJ1-2; unclear D gene. This CDR3 comprises 13 residues. The V end lost 1 base, the J end lost 0 bases, and 3 bases lay between the germline ends. Germline V gene lookup returns CDR1 SGHAT and CDR2 FQNNGV.